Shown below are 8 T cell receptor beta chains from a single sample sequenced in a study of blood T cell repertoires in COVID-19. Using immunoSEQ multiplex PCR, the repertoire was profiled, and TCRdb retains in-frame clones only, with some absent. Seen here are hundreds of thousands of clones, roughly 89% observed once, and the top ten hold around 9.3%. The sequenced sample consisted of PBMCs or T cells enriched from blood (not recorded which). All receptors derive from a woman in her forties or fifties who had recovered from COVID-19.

DNA for the CDR3: TGCGCCAGCAGCCAAGTTCCGGACTATGGCTACACCTTC. Translating gives CASSQVPDYGYTF. The chain uses TRBV4-3 and TRBJ1-2; D uncertain. Germline CDR1 reads LGHNA; CDR2 reads YSLEER. V was trimmed by 1 base and J by 3 bases, leaving 6 bases between them. The CDR3 is 13 residues long.

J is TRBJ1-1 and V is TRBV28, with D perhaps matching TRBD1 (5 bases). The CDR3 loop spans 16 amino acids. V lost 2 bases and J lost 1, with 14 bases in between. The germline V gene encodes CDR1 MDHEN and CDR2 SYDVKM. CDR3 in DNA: TGTGCCAGCAGTTTAAACTGGGGGGAAGCGAACACTGAAGCTTTCTTT. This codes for CASSLNWGEANTEAFF.

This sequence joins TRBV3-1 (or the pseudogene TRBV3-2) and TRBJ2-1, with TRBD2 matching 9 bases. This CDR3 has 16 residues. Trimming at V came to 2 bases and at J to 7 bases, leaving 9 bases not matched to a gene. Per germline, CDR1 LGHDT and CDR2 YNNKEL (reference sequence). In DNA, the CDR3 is TGTGCCAGCAGCCAATCGGGCGGGGGGGCAGGAAATGAGCAGTTCTTC. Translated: CASSQSGGGAGNEQFF.

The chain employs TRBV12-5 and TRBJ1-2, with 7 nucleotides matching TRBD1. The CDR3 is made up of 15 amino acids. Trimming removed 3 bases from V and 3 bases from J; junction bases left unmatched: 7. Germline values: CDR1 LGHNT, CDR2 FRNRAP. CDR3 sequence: CASGFLGGKDYGYTF. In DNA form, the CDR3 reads TGTGCTAGTGGTTTCCTAGGGGGCAAGGACTATGGCTACACCTTC. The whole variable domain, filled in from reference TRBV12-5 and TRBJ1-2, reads DARVTQTPRHKVTEMGQEVTMRCQPILGHNTVFWYRQTMMQGLELLAYFRNRAPLDDSGMPKDRFSAEMPDATLATLKIQPSEPRDSAVYFCASGFLGGKDYGYTFGSGTRLTVV.

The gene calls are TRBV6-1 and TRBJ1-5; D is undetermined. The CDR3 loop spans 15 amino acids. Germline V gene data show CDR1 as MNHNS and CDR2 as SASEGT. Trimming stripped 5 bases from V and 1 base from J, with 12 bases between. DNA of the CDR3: TGTGCCAGCAGTTCCCGACTAGGGAGCAATCAGCCCCAGCATTTT. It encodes CASSSRLGSNQPQHF.

The CDR3 nucleotides are TGCGCCAGCAGCCAAGTTTATGAGAGCTCCTACAATGAGCAGTTCTTC. Translating it yields CASSQVYESSYNEQFF. The chain joins TRBV4-1 to TRBJ2-1; unclear D gene. This CDR3 spans 16 amino acids. Germline CDR1 reads MGHRA; CDR2 reads YSYEKL. V lost 1 base and J lost 0, with 10 bases in between.

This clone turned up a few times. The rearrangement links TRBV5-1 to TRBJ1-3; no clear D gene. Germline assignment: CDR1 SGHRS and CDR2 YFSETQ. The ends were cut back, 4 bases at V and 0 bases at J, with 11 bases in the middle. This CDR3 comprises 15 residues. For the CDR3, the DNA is TGCGCCAGCAGCCAAGACGGAGACTCTGGAAACACCATATATTTT. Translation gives CASSQDGDSGNTIYF.

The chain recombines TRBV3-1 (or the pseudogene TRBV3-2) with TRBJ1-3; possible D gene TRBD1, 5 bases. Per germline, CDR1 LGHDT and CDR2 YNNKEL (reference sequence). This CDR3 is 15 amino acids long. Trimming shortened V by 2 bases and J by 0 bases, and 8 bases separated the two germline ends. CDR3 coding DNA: TGTGCCAGCAGCCAAAGGACACTCTCTGGAAACACCATATATTTT. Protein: CASSQRTLSGNTIYF.